This is a list of T cell receptor beta chains from one sample in a study of blood T cells in healthy people across ages. TCRdb re-called the 5' RACE reads with MiXCR, one entry per CDR3 protein. The sample consists of about 1.4 million distinct CDR3 sequences, approximately 59% of them appearing once. Sequencing input: blood. The origin of the receptors is a man between 18 and 35 years old in good health. Both conserved end residues are part of each CDR3. Each record gives: J gene, CDR3 length, V gene, CDR3 protein.

TRBJ2-7 | 15 | TRBV11-2 | CASSLETGTSYEQYF
TRBJ1-2 | 13 | TRBV20-1 | CSAPREANYGYTF
TRBJ2-2 | 16 | TRBV11-2 | CASSLVRGTNTGELFF
NA | 15 | TRBV4-3 | CASSQRRGAQNEQYF
TRBJ2-1 | 14 | TRBV29-1 | CSTNPGLGRNEPFF
TRBJ1-4 | 16 | TRBV12-3/TRBV12-4 | CASRTGPRETNEKLFF
TRBJ1-6 | 13 | TRBV20-1 | CSARGTGDSPLHF
TRBJ2-7 | 15 | TRBV27 | CASRPLQGPTYEQYF
TRBJ2-4 | 13 | TRBV20-1 | CSTASGRDNEQYF
NA | 15 | TRBV7-9 | CASSDYVTAMNEQYF
TRBJ2-7 | 15 | TRBV5-1 | CASSSHAGASYEQYF
TRBJ2-3 | 15 | TRBV6-1 | CASSDIQGFRGAQYF
TRBJ1-5 | 13 | TRBV20-1 | CSARQNSNQPQHF
TRBJ2-2 | 15 | TRBV29-1 | CSVVTGTGDTGELFF
TRBJ2-7 | 16 | TRBV6-2/TRBV6-3 | CASSFGQGASLKLQYF
TRBJ2-2 | 15 | TRBV7-2 | CASSLDPSLVGELFF
TRBJ1-2 | 13 | TRBV20-1 | CSADSLSGSGYTF
TRBJ2-7 | 18 | TRBV5-1 | CANSLFGEGLHQKGEQYF
TRBJ1-2 | 12 | TRBV20-1 | CSAEEGNYGYTF
TRBJ1-2 | 14 | TRBV6-5 | CASSYDRSNYGYTF
TRBJ2-6 | 16 | TRBV3-1 | CASSQVLGTGANVLTF
TRBJ2-5 | 15 | TRBV7-8 | CASSLTVGARETRYF
TRBJ2-4 | 14 | TRBV6-5 | CASQVGTGVSEQYF
TRBJ1-1 | 15 | TRBV12-3/TRBV12-4 | CASSFLRDKNTEAFF
TRBJ1-2 | 16 | TRBV4-1 | CASSRSSTGGNYGYTF
TRBJ2-3 | 17 | TRBV5-1 | CASSLDIEMSRTDTQYF
TRBJ1-2 | 12 | TRBV27 | CASGRGGYGYTF
TRBJ1-2 | 12 | TRBV4-1 | CASSHDSTGYTF
TRBJ1-6 | 19 | TRBV20-1 | CSASTFGQGSSSYNSPLHF
TRBJ2-3 | 15 | TRBV20-1 | CSAAEGRGRGYTQYF
TRBJ1-2 | 17 | TRBV6-6 | CASSSQVTGRRNYGYTF
TRBJ1-2 | 16 | TRBV7-9 | CASSTPSRALDYGYTF
TRBJ2-3 | 16 | TRBV11-2 | CASNLLRDRGTDTQYF
TRBJ2-4 | 13 | TRBV11-2 | CASRSLAKNIQYF
TRBJ2-3 | 16 | TRBV10-3 | CAISDRLVRSTDTQYF
NA | 15 | TRBV27 | CASSSRLDGLYEQYF
TRBJ2-1 | 13 | TRBV5-1 | CASSLPAYNEQFF
TRBJ2-7 | 15 | TRBV29-1 | CSVLIVGDNAYEQYF
TRBJ2-3 | 15 | TRBV20-1 | CSANGLAGGTDTQYF
TRBJ1-5 | 14 | TRBV20-1 | CSARKGGAGQPQHF
TRBJ2-1 | 14 | TRBV2 | CASRPLSGNNEQFF
TRBJ1-2 | 13 | TRBV4-2 | CASSQERQGGYTF
TRBJ1-5 | 12 | TRBV7-9 | CASSLTNQPQHF
TRBJ2-3 | 19 | TRBV6-5 | CASSLTGTSGSGSTDTQYF
TRBJ1-1 | 16 | TRBV15 | CATSRFLVGTNTEAFF
TRBJ2-6 | 15 | TRBV12-3/TRBV12-4 | CASRELRSGANVLTF
TRBJ1-1 | 12 | TRBV4-2 | CATHSGEMEAFF
NA | 13 | TRBV6-2/TRBV6-3 | CASLGQARNIQYF